The TCR beta chain described here comes from a study of beta chain features in type 1 diabetes. Overall study findings and caveats: The naive, central memory and Treg TCRB repertoires looked more alike in patients than they did in healthy donors.

Germline V CDR1 and CDR2: SGHTA, FQGNSA. The CDR3 runs to 13 residues. V was clipped by 3 bases and J by 7 bases; unmatched bases: 2. What was sequenced were expressed TCRB transcripts, since all of the isolated RNA had been reverse transcribed. Clones were sequenced by immunoSEQ multiplex PCR, and TCRdb holds only the in-frame ones, with some missing. The table includes some 330,000 clones, approximately 11% detected once. The table lists this clone with a few counts. Its target is unknown. In the same sample, other DNA sequences code for this CDR3. This receptor was taken from a woman in her thirties in good health. The rearrangement links TRBV7-2 to TRBJ1-2; 10 bases fit TRBD1. Sequenced sample: naive CD4+ T cells from blood. CDR3 loop: CASSLGQGSGYTF. CDR3 in DNA: TGTGCCAGCAGCTTGGGACAGGGGTCTGGCTACACCTTC.